The 11 T cell receptor beta chains below were found in one sample sequenced in a study of blood T cell repertoires in COVID-19 (TCRdb year 2020). The library was prepared using the immunoSEQ multiplex PCR assay. As stored in TCRdb, this immuneACCESS dataset retains in-frame rearrangements with V and J assigned. A fraction of the clones does not appear; measured against another copy, unresolved V genes explain less than half of the discrepancy, and the remainder lacks a known reason. Here the sample has 150,000 or so clones; roughly 90% occur a single time. The ten largest clones capture about 18% of the sample. The sequenced material came from peripheral blood. All receptors derive from a man in his 60s with active or convalescent COVID-19.

This chain links TRBV30 with TRBJ2-2; D gene uncertain. V shed 2 bases and J shed 4 bases, with 5 bases lying between them. The CDR3 has 12 residues. Germline CDR1 is GTSNPN and CDR2 is SVGIG (reference sequence). In nucleotides, the CDR3 is TGTGCCTGGAGTAAGCGCACCGGGGAGCTGTTTTTT. Residues: CAWSKRTGELFF.

The chain joins TRBV6-4 to TRBJ2-3, with 11 bases matching TRBD1. The CDR3 contains 18 residues. V shed 5 bases, J shed 0 bases, and the junction held 10 bases outside the gene matches. CDR1 MRHNA and CDR2 SNTAGT come from the germline V gene. The CDR3 sequence is CASSLTGTGGSSTDTQYF. In DNA, the CDR3 is TGTGCCAGCAGTCTTACCGGGACAGGGGGATCTAGCACAGATACGCAGTATTTT.

The chain carries TRBV2 and TRBJ2-7, with D tentatively TRBD2 (5 bases). Germline CDR1 is SNHLY and CDR2 is FYNNEI. The V end lost 3 bases, the J end lost 1 base, and 10 bases lay between the germline ends. The CDR3 runs 14 residues. In DNA, the CDR3 is TGTGCCAGCAGTGATAGGACTCAATCCTACGAGCAGTACTTC. Its protein is CASSDRTQSYEQYF.

The CDR3 nucleotides are TGTGCCAGCAGCCAAGTGGCGGGAGGAAGCACAGATACGCAGTATTTT. The encoded protein is CASSQVAGGSTDTQYF. The chain combines TRBV3-1 (or the pseudogene TRBV3-2) with TRBJ2-3; the match to TRBD2 covers 8 bases. The junction had 3 bases not matched to a gene; V was cut back by 1 base and J by 0 bases. There are 16 residues in the CDR3. CDR1 is LGHDT, CDR2 YNNKEL, per germline (reference sequence).

The V gene is TRBV5-1, the J gene TRBJ2-3, with D hard to call. CDR1 is SGHRS and CDR2 is YFSETQ in the germline V gene. This CDR3 spans 15 amino acids. The ends were cut back, 1 base at V and 3 bases at J, with 12 bases in the middle. The CDR3 nucleotides read TGCGCCAGCAGCTTGTCCCTAGTAGAGACAGATACGCAGTATTTT. It is translated as CASSLSLVETDTQYF.

This chain connects TRBV11-3 to TRBJ2-3; a weak D match, TRBD2 (5 bases). This CDR3 region has 15 residues. The germline V gene encodes CDR1 SGHNT and CDR2 YENEEA. Trimming stripped 5 bases from V and 2 bases from J, with 14 bases between. The CDR3 sequence: CASSDGRGFTDTQYF. CDR3 sequence (DNA): TGTGCCAGCAGCGACGGACGGGGATTCACAGATACGCAGTATTTT.

CDR3 residues: CASRGTVTSTDTQYF. The CDR3 DNA reads as TGTGCCAGTAGGGGGACAGTTACTAGCACAGATACGCAGTATTTT. The rearrangement links TRBV19 to TRBJ2-3, with 7 positions matching TRBD1. The CDR3 runs 15 residues. J gave up 0 bases and V 6 bases, and 6 bases lay outside the gene matches. Germline-derived CDR1 and CDR2 are LNHDA and SQIVND (reference sequence).

This chain connects TRBV6-1 to TRBJ1-1; a possible D gene is TRBD1 (6 bases). This CDR3 contains 14 residues. The V end was cut by 3 bases, the J end by 4 bases, with 12 bases between. The germline V gene has CDR1 MNHNS and CDR2 SASEGT. The CDR3 bases are TGTGCCAGCAGTGAGGGTGGGGGGGCCACTGAAGCTTTCTTT. Translated, it gives CASSEGGGATEAFF.

The chain joins TRBV28 to TRBJ2-3, with 10 nucleotides matching TRBD2. Trimming removed 7 bases from V and 7 bases from J; junction bases left unmatched: 11. CDR1 MDHEN and CDR2 SYDVKM come from the germline V gene. The CDR3 sequence is 15 residues long. The DNA for the CDR3 is TGTGCCAGCACCGAAGGAGGGACTAGCGCCAATACGCAGTATTTT. Translating it yields CASTEGGTSANTQYF.

This clone was counted once. J is TRBJ2-7 and V is TRBV11-2; 7 positions agree with TRBD1. Unmatched junction bases numbered 9, after V lost 5 bases and J lost 5 bases. This CDR3 has 14 amino acids. Germline values: CDR1 SGHAT, CDR2 FQNNGV. The CDR3 coding sequence is TGTGCCAGCAGCCGTACTGGACAGGTTAACGAGCAGTACTTC. Amino acid sequence: CASSRTGQVNEQYF.

The gene calls are TRBV12-5 and TRBJ2-7; D not certain. V was cut by 5 bases and J by 2 bases, with 7 bases left in between. This CDR3 contains 12 residues. The germline V gene encodes CDR1 LGHNT and CDR2 FRNRAP. The CDR3: CASGPHTYEQYF. The CDR3 region has the DNA TGTGCTAGTGGTCCACATACCTACGAGCAGTACTTC.